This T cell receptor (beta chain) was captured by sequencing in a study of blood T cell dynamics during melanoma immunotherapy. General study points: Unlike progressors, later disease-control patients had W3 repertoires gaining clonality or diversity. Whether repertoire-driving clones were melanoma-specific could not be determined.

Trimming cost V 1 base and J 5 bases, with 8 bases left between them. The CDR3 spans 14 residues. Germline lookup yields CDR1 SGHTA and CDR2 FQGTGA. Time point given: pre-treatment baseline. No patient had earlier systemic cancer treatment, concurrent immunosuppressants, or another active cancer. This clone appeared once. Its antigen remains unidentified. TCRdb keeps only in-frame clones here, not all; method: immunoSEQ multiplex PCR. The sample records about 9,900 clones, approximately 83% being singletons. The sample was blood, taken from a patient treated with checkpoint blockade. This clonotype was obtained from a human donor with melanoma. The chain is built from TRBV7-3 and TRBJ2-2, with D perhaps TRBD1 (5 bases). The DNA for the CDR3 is TGTGCCAGCAGCTTAAGGGGCCGGACCGGGGAGCTGTTTTTT. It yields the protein CASSLRGRTGELFF.